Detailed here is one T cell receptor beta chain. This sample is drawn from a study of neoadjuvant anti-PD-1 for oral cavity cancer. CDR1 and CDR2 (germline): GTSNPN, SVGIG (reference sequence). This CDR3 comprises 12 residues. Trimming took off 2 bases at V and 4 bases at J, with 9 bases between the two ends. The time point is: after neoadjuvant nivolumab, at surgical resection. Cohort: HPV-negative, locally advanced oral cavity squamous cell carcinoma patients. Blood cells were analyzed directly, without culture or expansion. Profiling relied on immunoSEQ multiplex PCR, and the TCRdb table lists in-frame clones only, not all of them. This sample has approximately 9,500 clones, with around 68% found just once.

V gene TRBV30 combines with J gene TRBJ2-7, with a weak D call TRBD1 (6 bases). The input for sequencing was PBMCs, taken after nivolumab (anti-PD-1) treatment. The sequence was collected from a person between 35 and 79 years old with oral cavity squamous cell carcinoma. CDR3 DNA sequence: TGTGCCTGGAGTTCACAGGGTTACGAGCAGTACTTC. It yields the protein CAWSSQGYEQYF.